This T cell receptor beta chain came from a study of T cells after yellow fever vaccination. TCRdb independently ran MiXCR on the 5' RACE reads; one entry per CDR3 protein. This table holds 450,000 to 600,000 distinct CDR3 sequences, around 17% found once. The V gene's germline CDR1 is SGHNT and CDR2 YENEEA. This CDR3 has 14 amino acids. Between the trimmed V and J ends, which lost 6 bases and 1 base, there was a span of 9 bases. This chain links TRBV11-3 with TRBJ2-2; no clear D. This receptor was taken from a man aged 18 to 30 who received the YFV17D yellow fever vaccine. The starting material was PBMCs, obtained 5 days after the first yellow fever vaccination. The CDR3 DNA is TGTGCCAGCAGTCCCTCAGGGAACACCGGGGAGCTGTTTTTT. It codes for CASSPSGNTGELFF.